This is a list of T cell receptor beta chains from one sample in a study of T cells in Graves' hyperthyroidism and ophthalmopathy. TCRdb fed the multiplex PCR reads into MiXCR, producing one record per CDR3 protein. The sample lists about 160,000 distinct CDR3 sequences, around 8.9% seen once, with roughly a fifth in the top ten. Material: blood. The receptors come from a woman between 18 and 29 years old with Graves' hyperthyroidism that later progressed to Graves' ophthalmopathy. The CDR3 runs from the conserved cysteine through the conserved F or W. The D gene is left open where the match is weak. Clone size is not always given. Where it is, it says once, few, many or a class for expanded clones.

many	.	TRBV7-9	TRBJ1-5	CASSLADGRQPQHF	TGTGCCAGCAGCTTAGCGGACGGGCGTCAGCCCCAGCATTTT
many	.	TRBV4-1	TRBJ1-1	CASSTIGDRAEAFF	TGCGCCAGCAGCACCATAGGGGATCGCGCTGAAGCTTTCTTT
many	.	TRBV19	TRBJ2-5	CASKPQGRETQYF	TGTGCCAGTAAACCCCAGGGGCGAGAGACCCAGTACTTC
.	.	TRBV19	TRBJ2-6	CASSMGTFSGANVLTF	TGTGCCAGTAGTATGGGCACATTTTCTGGGGCCAACGTCCTGACTTTC
once	TRBD1	TRBV6-1	TRBJ1-5	CASGPTGGGNQPQHF	TGTGCCAGCGGGCCGACAGGGGGAGGCAATCAGCCCCAGCATTTT
many	.	TRBV28	TRBJ1-2	CASNPGRADGYTF	TGTGCCAGCAACCCGGGGAGGGCCGATGGCTACACCTTC
.	TRBD2	TRBV5-1	TRBJ2-5	CASSGGLAGAQETQYF	TGCGCCAGCAGCGGCGGACTAGCGGGGGCTCAAGAGACCCAGTACTTC
many	.	TRBV7-2	TRBJ1-3	CASSWTAGNTIYF	TGTGCCAGCAGTTGGACAGCCGGAAACACCATATATTTT
.	TRBD2	TRBV7-3	TRBJ2-3	CASSLTGTITDTQYF	TGTGCCAGCAGCTTAACCGGGACTATTACAGATACGCAGTATTTT
many	TRBD1	TRBV6-2/TRBV6-3	TRBJ2-1	CASSLFSTGGFRNEQFF	TGTGCCAGCAGTCTATTCTCTACAGGGGGCTTTAGGAATGAGCAGTTCTTC
many	.	TRBV28	TRBJ2-1	CASIGGMDNEQFF	TGTGCCAGCATAGGGGGAATGGACAATGAGCAGTTCTTC
many	TRBD2	TRBV14	TRBJ2-1	CASSQRLAGDEQFF	TGTGCCAGCAGCCAACGACTAGCGGGGGATGAGCAGTTCTTC
few	TRBD1	TRBV19	TRBJ1-2	CASTKGQGPYGYTF	TGTGCCAGCACCAAGGGACAGGGTCCCTATGGCTACACCTTC
many	.	TRBV7-9	TRBJ2-1	CASSLAPRGYNEQFF	TGTGCCAGCAGCTTAGCCCCCAGGGGTTACAATGAGCAGTTCTTC
.	.	TRBV4-2	TRBJ1-1	CASRAGTPTEAFF	TGTGCCAGCAGAGCCGGGACACCCACTGAAGCTTTCTTT
.	TRBD1	TRBV19	TRBJ1-2	CASSIAAGQGIYGYTF	TGTGCCAGTAGTATAGCCGCAGGACAGGGAATCTATGGCTACACCTTC
many	.	TRBV15	TRBJ1-5	CATSRDRDQPQHF	TGTGCCACCAGCAGAGATAGGGATCAGCCCCAGCATTTT
many	.	TRBV28	TRBJ1-1	CASSTYAGVTEAFF	TGTGCCAGCAGTACATATGCAGGGGTCACTGAAGCTTTCTTT
many	.	TRBV10-3	TRBJ1-5	CAISEPGASNQPQHF	TGTGCCATCAGTGAGCCAGGCGCGTCAAATCAGCCCCAGCATTTT
many	TRBD1	TRBV30	TRBJ1-2	CAWTTGGDYYGYTF	TGTGCCTGGACCACAGGGGGGGATTACTATGGCTACACCTTC
many	TRBD1	TRBV5-6	TRBJ1-1	CASSWEQGAGTEAFF	TGTGCCAGCAGCTGGGAACAGGGGGCCGGCACTGAAGCTTTCTTT
many	.	TRBV27	TRBJ1-1	CATREEGTRVNTEAFF	TGTGCCACGAGAGAGGAGGGGACCCGGGTGAACACTGAAGCTTTCTTT
many	TRBD2	TRBV20-1	TRBJ2-1	CSAGLADYNEQFF	TGCAGTGCTGGACTAGCGGATTACAATGAGCAGTTCTTC
many	.	TRBV6-1	TRBJ2-5	CASSEHSYQETQYF	TGTGCCAGCAGTGAACACAGCTATCAAGAGACCCAGTACTTC
many	TRBD1	TRBV24-1	TRBJ2-3	CATSDLPGQGRPSTDTQYF	TGTGCCACCAGTGATCTACCGGGACAGGGTCGGCCTAGCACAGATACGCAGTATTTT
few	TRBD1	TRBV7-9	TRBJ1-5	CASSSTGVGNQPQHF	TGTGCCAGCAGCTCGACAGGGGTAGGCAATCAGCCCCAGCATTTT
.	.	TRBV24-1	TRBJ2-2	CATSRRGPTNTGELFF	TGTGCCACCTCCAGGAGGGGGCCCACGAACACCGGGGAGCTGTTTTTT
many	.	TRBV18	TRBJ1-1	CASSPPREGGPNTEAFF	TGTGCCAGCTCACCACCCCGCGAGGGAGGCCCGAACACTGAAGCTTTCTTT